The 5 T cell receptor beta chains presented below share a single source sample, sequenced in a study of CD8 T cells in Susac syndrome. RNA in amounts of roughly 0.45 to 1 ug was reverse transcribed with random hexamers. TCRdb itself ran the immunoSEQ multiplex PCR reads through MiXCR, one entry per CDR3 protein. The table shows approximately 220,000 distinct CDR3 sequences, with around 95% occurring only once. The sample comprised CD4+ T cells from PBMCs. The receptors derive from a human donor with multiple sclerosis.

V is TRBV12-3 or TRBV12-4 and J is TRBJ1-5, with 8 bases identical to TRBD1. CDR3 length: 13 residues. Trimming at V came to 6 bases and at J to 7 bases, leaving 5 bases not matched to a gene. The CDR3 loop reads CASRYRGDQPQHF. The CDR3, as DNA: TGTGCCAGCAGGTACAGGGGGGACCAGCCCCAGCATTTT.

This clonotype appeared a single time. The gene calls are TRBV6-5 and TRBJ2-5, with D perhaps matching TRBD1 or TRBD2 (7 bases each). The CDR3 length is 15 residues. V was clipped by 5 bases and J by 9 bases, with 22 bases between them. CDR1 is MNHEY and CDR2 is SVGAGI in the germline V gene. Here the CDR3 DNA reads TGTGCCAGCAGTAGGAAGCAGGGGGGGACCGAGGCCCAGTACTTC. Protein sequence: CASSRKQGGTEAQYF.

The DNA of the CDR3 is TGTGCCTGGAACGGACAGCGATACACCGGGGAGCTGTTTTTT. It specifies CAWNGQRYTGELFF. The V and J genes are TRBV30 and TRBJ2-2; D perhaps matches TRBD1 (6 bases). The CDR3 is 14 amino acids. V lost 4 bases, J lost 3 bases, and 12 bases lay in between. Looked up from germline, CDR1 is GTSNPN and CDR2 is SVGIG (reference sequence).

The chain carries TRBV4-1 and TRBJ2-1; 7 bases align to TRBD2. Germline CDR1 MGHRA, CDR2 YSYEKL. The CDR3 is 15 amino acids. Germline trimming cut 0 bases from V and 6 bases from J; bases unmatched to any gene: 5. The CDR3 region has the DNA TGCGCCAGCAGCCAAGAGGCTAGCGGCGGCAATGAGCAGTTCTTC. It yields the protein CASSQEASGGNEQFF.

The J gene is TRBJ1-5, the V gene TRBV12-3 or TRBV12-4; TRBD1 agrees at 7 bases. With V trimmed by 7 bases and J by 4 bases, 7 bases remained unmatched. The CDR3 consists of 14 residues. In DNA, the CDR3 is TGTGCCAGCAATCGCGGACAGGATAATCAGCCCCAGCATTTT. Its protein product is CASNRGQDNQPQHF.